This T cell receptor beta chain was profiled in a study of blood T cell repertoires in COVID-19 (dated by TCRdb to 2018 to 2021). Regarding the research as a whole: Collaborator samples came from the United States, Italy and Spain and covered acute and convalescent phases of COVID-19. The prospective study material was composed of cDNA or gDNA derived from T cells, B-cell-depleted T cells, or PBMCs. The dataset comprised deeply sampled blood TCRbeta repertoires from subjects exposed to, actively infected with, or recovered from COVID-19. A freely available public database, intended as a resource for researchers studying the immune response to SARS-CoV-2, is where the repertoires were released. The samples were drawn from two sources: the first 160 participants of the ongoing ImmuneRACE study, and approximately 1,300 subjects contributed by 6 global collaborators. A de-identified subject ID, COVID-19 status, age in years and sex were almost always included in the sample metadata. Where HLA class I and class II types were available, the types were taken from metadata supplied by the sample provider, not from assay-based typing.

The paper's findings and limits, for the study overall: The amount of clinical and demographic metadata varied by source and participant and was provided uncurated.

The immunoSEQ Assay, a bias-controlled multiplex PCR, was used to amplify TCRbeta CDR3 regions from genomic DNA. In the source study's methods: The number of nucleated cells in each sample was estimated from the amplification of reference gene primers within the assay. To quantify the absolute abundance of each unique TCRbeta CDR3 rearrangement, sequence reads were collapsed and filtered. For each sample, productive Simpson clonality was calculated as the square root of Simpson's diversity index across productive rearrangements. Held by TCRdb, this immuneACCESS table contains in-frame sequences only and omits some clones. Under half of the omission traces to an unresolved V gene where checked; the cause of the rest is unknown. V, J and clone size are those of that table, while D and trimming were read from the DNA. Here the sample has about 250,000 clones; about 86% occur a single time. Approximately 5.9% of the sample comes from the top ten.

Based on the germline V gene, the CDR1 and CDR2 sequences are MDHEN and SYDVKM. Counted from cysteine to phenylalanine, this CDR3 has 16 amino acids. Only CDR3 DNA remains: 48 bases, in frame from the first base. Germline trimming: 1 base from V, 4 bases from J; junction bases outside gene matches: 8. In its sample, this clone was seen once. Its recognized antigen is unknown. Per-base quality was not reported, and no clone a single base away is much larger than it. Each collaborating institution followed its own protocols to collect whole blood in K2EDTA tubes. For TCRbeta analysis, collaborator samples were shipped as frozen whole blood, as isolated PBMCs, or as DNA extracted from either sample type.

The receptor was derived from a man aged 80 or over with acute or convalescent COVID-19. Sequenced: peripheral blood. The V gene is TRBV28 and the J gene is TRBJ2-5, and TRBD2 aligns with 8 junction nucleotides. The CDR3 protein: CASSLYSGGALETQYF. The bases are TGTGCCAGCAGTTTATATTCCGGGGGGGCCTTAGAGACCCAGTACTTC.